This record covers a single T cell receptor beta chain. Its cognate antigen is unknown. These data belong to a study of shared clonotypes between healthy human individuals. CDR1 and CDR2 (germline): MDHEN, SYDVKM. V was pared by 3 bases and J by 4 bases, with 6 bases of the junction left unmatched. The CDR3 is 16 amino acids. For each subset, genomic DNA was distributed in equal portions over several immunoSEQ plates. The assay was immunoSEQ multiplex PCR, and TCRdb's table has in-frame clones only and misses some. The sample gives hundreds of thousands of clones, around 96% of which show up once; around 0.1% is in the top ten. Study outcomes and limitations: With few donors, the genetic and exposure-history diversity represented was limited. Among non-shared clonotypes, generation probabilities were lower than among those shared by all four donors.

Positive CCR7 selection of CD45RO-negative cells yielded the naive CD8 cells, and terminally differentiated effector memory CD45RA+ cells were excluded. Every donor was a Caucasian adult from Nashville, Tennessee. The clonotype comes from a woman in her twenties or thirties in good health. The chain recombines TRBV28 with TRBJ1-2; 12 positions match TRBD1. Material: naive CD8+ T cells sorted from blood. The CDR3 is CASSFSGDRGLYGYTF. The CDR3 DNA sequence: TGTGCCAGCAGTTTCTCAGGGGACAGGGGGCTCTATGGCTACACCTTC.